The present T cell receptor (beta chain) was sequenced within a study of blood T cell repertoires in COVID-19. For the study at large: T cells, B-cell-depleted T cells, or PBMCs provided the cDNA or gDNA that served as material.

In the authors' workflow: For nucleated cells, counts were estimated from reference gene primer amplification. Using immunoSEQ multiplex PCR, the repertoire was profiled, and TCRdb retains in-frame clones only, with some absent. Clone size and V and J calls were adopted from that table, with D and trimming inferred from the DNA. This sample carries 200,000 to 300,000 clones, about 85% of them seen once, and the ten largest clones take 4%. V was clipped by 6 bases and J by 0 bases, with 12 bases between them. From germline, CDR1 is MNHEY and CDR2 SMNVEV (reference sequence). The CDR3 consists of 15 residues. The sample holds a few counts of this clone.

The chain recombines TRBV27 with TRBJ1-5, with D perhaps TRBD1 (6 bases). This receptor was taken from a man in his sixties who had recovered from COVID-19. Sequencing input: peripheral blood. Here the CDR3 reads CASRIQGFSNQPQHF. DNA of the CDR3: TGTGCCAGCAGGATACAGGGTTTTAGCAATCAGCCCCAGCATTTT.